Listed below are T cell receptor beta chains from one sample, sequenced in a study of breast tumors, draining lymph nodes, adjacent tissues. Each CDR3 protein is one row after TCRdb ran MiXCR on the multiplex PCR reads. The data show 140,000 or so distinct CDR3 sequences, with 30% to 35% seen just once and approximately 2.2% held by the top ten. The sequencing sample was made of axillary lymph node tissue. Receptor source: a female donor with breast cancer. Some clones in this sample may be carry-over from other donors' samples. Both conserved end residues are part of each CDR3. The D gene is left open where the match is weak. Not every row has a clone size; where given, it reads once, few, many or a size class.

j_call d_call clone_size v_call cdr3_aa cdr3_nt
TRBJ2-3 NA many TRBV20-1 CSAREMGTDTQYF TGCAGTGCTAGAGAGATGGGGACAGATACGCAGTATTTT
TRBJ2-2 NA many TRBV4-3 CASSQEVNTGELFF TGCGCCAGCAGCCAAGAAGTTAACACCGGGGAGCTGTTTTTT
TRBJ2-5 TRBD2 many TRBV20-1 CSMGLAETQSF TGCAGTATGGGACTAGCGGAGACCCAGTCCTTC
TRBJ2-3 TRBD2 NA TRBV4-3 CASSQETRSSGGEYF TGCGCCAGCAGCCAAGAAACGCGGTCCAGCGGGGGGGAGTATTTT
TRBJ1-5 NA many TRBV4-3 CASSQDLAEGNQPQHF TGCGCCAGCAGCCAAGATTTGGCTGAAGGAAATCAGCCCCAGCATTTT
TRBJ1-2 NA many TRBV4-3 CASSQQGYGYTF TGCGCCAGCAGCCAGCAGGGCTATGGCTACACCTTC
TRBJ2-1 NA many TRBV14 CASSPVRGGNEQFF TGTGCCAGCAGCCCGGTAAGGGGGGGCAATGAGCAGTTCTTC
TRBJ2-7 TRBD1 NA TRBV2 CASSEGGRVYEQYF TGTGCCAGTAGTGAAGGGGGCAGGGTCTACGAGCAGTACTTC
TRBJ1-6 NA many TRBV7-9 CASSMDNSPLHF TGTGCCAGCAGTATGGATAATTCACCCCTCCACTTT
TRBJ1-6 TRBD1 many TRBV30 CAWRFPAGGVSPLHF TGTGCCTGGAGATTTCCGGCAGGGGGTGTCTCACCCCTCCACTTT
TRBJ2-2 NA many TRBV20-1 CSARVPQTTNTGELFF TGCAGTGCTAGAGTCCCACAGACGACGAACACCGGGGAGCTGTTTTTT
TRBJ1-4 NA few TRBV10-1 CASSDAREWEKLFF TGCGCCAGCAGTGACGCCAGGGAGTGGGAAAAACTGTTTTTT
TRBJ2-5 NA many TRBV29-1 CSVGSSQETQYF TGCAGCGTTGGGAGCAGCCAAGAGACCCAGTACTTC
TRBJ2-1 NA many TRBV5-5 CASSLRAGLGANEQFF TGTGCCAGCAGCCTAAGAGCGGGCTTGGGCGCGAATGAGCAGTTCTTC
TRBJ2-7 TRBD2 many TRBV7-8 CASRRGGSYEQYF TGTGCCAGCAGACGGGGGGGATCCTACGAGCAGTACTTC
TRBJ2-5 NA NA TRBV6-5 CASSPASGDQETQYF TGTGCCAGCAGTCCTGCGTCCGGGGACCAAGAGACCCAGTACTTC
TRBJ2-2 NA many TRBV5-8 CASTYQNTGELFF TGTGCCAGCACCTACCAAAACACCGGGGAGCTGTTTTTT
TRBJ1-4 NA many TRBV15 CATSRDGGSGEKLFF TGTGCCACCAGCAGAGATGGGGGCAGCGGCGAAAAACTGTTTTTT
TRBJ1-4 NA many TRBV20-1 CSARPGWDEKLFF TGCAGTGCTAGGCCGGGTTGGGATGAAAAACTGTTTTTT
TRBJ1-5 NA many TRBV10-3 CASGRGSDQPQHF TGTGCCAGCGGGAGGGGTAGCGATCAGCCCCAGCATTTT
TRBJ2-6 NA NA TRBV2 CASQKRGANVLTF TGTGCCAGCCAGAAGCGGGGGGCCAACGTCCTGACTTTC
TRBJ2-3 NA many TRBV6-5 CASSYSTGHGTDTQYF TGTGCCAGCAGTTACTCCACAGGGCACGGCACAGATACGCAGTATTTT
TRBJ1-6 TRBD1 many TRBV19 CASRRGTATYNSPLHF TGTGCCAGTAGGAGGGGGACAGCAACCTATAATTCACCCCTCCACTTT
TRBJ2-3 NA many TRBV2 CALPTGPTSDTQYF TGTGCCTTACCCACGGGCCCCACTTCAGATACGCAGTATTTT
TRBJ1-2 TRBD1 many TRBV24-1 CATSDSGTGLDGYTF TGTGCCACCAGTGATTCGGGGACAGGGTTGGATGGCTACACCTTC
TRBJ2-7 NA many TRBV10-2 CASSEYQGNNEQYF TGCGCCAGCAGTGAGTATCAGGGGAACAACGAGCAGTACTTC
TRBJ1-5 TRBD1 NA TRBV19 CASSPHSTGDVYGNQPQHF TGTGCCAGTAGTCCCCACTCGACAGGGGATGTTTATGGCAATCAGCCCCAGCATTTT
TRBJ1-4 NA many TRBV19 CASSSSWGAEKLFF TGTGCCAGTAGCTCTTCATGGGGGGCTGAAAAACTGTTTTTT
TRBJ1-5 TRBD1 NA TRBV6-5 CASAQDRGGNQPQHF TGTGCCAGCGCCCAGGACAGGGGAGGCAATCAGCCCCAGCATTTT